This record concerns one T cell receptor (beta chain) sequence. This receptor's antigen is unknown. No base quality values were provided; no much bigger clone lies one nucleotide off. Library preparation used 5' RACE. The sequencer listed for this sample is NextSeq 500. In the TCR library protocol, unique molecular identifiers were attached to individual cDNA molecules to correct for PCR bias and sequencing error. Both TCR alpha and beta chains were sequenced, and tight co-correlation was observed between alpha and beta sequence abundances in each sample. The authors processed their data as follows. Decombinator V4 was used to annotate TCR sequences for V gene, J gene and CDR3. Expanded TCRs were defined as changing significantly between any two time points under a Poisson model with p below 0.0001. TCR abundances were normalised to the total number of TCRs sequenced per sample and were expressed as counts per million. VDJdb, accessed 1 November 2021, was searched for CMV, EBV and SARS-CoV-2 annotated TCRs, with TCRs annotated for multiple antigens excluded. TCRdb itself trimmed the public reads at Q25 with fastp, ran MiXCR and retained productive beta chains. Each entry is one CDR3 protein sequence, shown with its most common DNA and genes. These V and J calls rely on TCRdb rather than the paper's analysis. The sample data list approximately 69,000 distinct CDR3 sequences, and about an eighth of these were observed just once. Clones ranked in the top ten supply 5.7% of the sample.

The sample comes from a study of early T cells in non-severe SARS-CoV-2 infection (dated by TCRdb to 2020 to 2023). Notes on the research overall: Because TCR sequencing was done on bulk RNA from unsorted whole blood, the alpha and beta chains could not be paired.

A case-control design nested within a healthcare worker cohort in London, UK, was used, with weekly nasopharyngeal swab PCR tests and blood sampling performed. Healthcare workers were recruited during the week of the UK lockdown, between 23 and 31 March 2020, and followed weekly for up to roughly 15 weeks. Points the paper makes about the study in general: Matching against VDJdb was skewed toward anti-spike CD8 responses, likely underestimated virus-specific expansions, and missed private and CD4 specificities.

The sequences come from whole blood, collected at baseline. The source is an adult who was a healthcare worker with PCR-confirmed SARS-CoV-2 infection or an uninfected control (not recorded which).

The nucleotide sequence reads as follows: TGCGCCAGCAGCTTGGTCGGGACAGGGGCCGGGGCCAACGTCCTGACTTTC. Its coded protein is CASSLVGTGAGANVLTF. The V and J genes are TRBV5-1 and TRBJ2-6; the junction holds 10 bases that match TRBD1. The germline V and J ends show losses of 0 bases and 4 bases respectively, and no gene match explains 4 bases of the junction. Per the germline V gene, SGHRS is the CDR1 and YFSETQ is the CDR2. From its cysteine to its phenylalanine, the CDR3 spans 17 amino acids. The retained sequence is limited to the CDR3, 51 bases, with the frame set at the first base.